Given below is one TCR beta chain in context. This specimen comes from a study of shared clonotypes between healthy human individuals. The CDR3 has 15 residues. Germline trimming cut 5 bases from V and 3 bases from J; bases unmatched to any gene: 4. Germline-derived CDR1 and CDR2 are MNHNS and SASEGT. Profiled with immunoSEQ multiplex PCR; TCRdb holds only in-frame clones, not every one. The sample gives 2 million to 2.5 million clones, roughly 95% of which show up once; approximately 0.13% is in the top ten. Sequenced material: naive CD4+ T cells sorted from blood. Subset here: CD45RA+ positively selected. The TCR was taken from a man aged 18 to 29 in good health. This rearrangement joins TRBV6-1 to TRBJ1-4, with 9 bases lining up with TRBD1. This CDR3 is CASSKQGAANEKLFF. The DNA of the CDR3 is TGTGCCAGCAGTAAACAGGGGGCGGCTAATGAAAAACTGTTTTTT.